This TCR beta chain appears in the sequencing data of a study of OX40 agonist ivuxolimab in advanced cancers. The overall study: Ivuxolimab, an antibody acting as an agonist of OX40 (CD134), was used to treat patients. Administration of intravenous ivuxolimab to patients occurred every 2 weeks at 0.01 to 10 mg/kg.

General study results and limits: At 0.1 to 3.0 mg/kg, clonal expansion of CD4+ and CD8+ blood T cells had occurred by week 6.

Regarding this clone: Its antigen is not known.

CDR3 length: 14 residues. Germline V lookup: CDR1 SEHNR, CDR2 FQNEAQ (reference sequence). J lost 10 bases, V lost 1 base, and 7 bases had no gene match. Sequencing was performed with immunoSEQ multiplex PCR; in TCRdb, only in-frame clones are kept and a portion is missing. The data contain tens of thousands of clones, around 90% of them singletons. The material sequenced was CD4+ or CD8+ T cells sorted from blood, taken in a trial of the OX40 agonist ivuxolimab. The V gene is TRBV7-9, the J gene TRBJ2-1; 7 positions match TRBD2. This clonotype was obtained from an adult with an advanced solid tumor such as melanoma, head and neck, liver or kidney cancer. The CDR3: CASSLVAGVEEQFF. The CDR3 DNA is TGTGCCAGCAGCTTAGTGGCGGGAGTTGAGGAGCAGTTCTTC.